Following are 25 T cell receptor beta chains from one sample sequenced in a study of tumor-infiltrating lymphocytes in localized non-small cell lung cancer. The assay was immunoSEQ multiplex PCR, and TCRdb's table has in-frame clones only and misses some. The table lists about 29,000 clones, around 85% of them singletons. Sequenced input: lung tumor tissue. The receptors come from a human donor with non-small cell lung cancer.

The V and J genes are TRBV11-3 and TRBJ2-7; D is unclear. CDR3 length: 14 residues. Trimming removed 3 bases at V and 0 bases at J, with 9 bases between. The germline CDR1 and CDR2 sequences are SGHNT and YENEEA. CDR3 residues: CASSLRGHSYEQYF. The CDR3 bases are TGTGCCAGCAGCTTGCGCGGCCACTCCTACGAGCAGTACTTC.

J is TRBJ1-6 and V is TRBV10-3; D not resolved. Looked up from germline, CDR1 is ENHRY and CDR2 is SYGVKD. The CDR3 runs to 14 residues. With 10 bases removed from V and 3 bases from J, the gap between germline ends came to 13 bases. This CDR3 is CATGGGLYNSPLHF. The CDR3 bases are TGTGCCACCGGAGGAGGCCTCTATAATTCACCCCTCCACTTT.

V and J are TRBV6-1 and TRBJ2-5; 7 bases are a match to TRBD1. The ends lost 2 bases at V and 5 bases at J; junction bases unmatched: 2. This CDR3 is built from 13 residues. CDR1 MNHNS and CDR2 SASEGT come from the germline V gene. CDR3: CASSENRGETQYF. The DNA of the CDR3 is TGTGCCAGCAGTGAAAACAGGGGTGAGACCCAGTACTTC.

This clone was counted between two and nine times. The genes are TRBV5-1 and TRBJ2-1, with TRBD1 as a possible D gene (6 bases). From germline, CDR1 is SGHRS and CDR2 YFSETQ. The CDR3 consists of 16 residues. The V and J ends lost 2 bases and 7 bases respectively, with 19 bases between them. Here the CDR3 DNA reads TGCGCCAGCAGCTTACAGGGTCCCTTCTTCATTAATGAGCAGTTCTTC. Residues: CASSLQGPFFINEQFF.

V usage is TRBV28 and J usage is TRBJ2-7, with D possibly TRBD2 on 5 matching bases. CDR1 and CDR2 (germline): MDHEN, SYDVKM. The CDR3 runs to 15 residues. V was pared by 7 bases and J by 2 bases, with 18 bases between. The CDR3 sequence is CASNFPTGRTYEQYF. The DNA for the CDR3 is TGTGCCAGCAATTTCCCCACGGGAAGGACCTACGAGCAGTACTTC.

This clone was recorded only once. V is TRBV9 and J is TRBJ2-6; D is possibly TRBD2 (5 bases). V was clipped by 0 bases and J by 0 bases, with 10 bases between them. The CDR3 spans 17 residues. Germline V gives CDR1 SGDLS, CDR2 YYNGEE. This chain's CDR3 is CASSVEQGGSGANVLTF. As DNA, the CDR3 is TGTGCCAGCAGCGTAGAACAAGGAGGCTCTGGGGCCAACGTCCTGACTTTC.

The V call is TRBV7-9, the J call TRBJ1-1; a weak D match, TRBD1 (5 bases). The length of the CDR3 is 15 residues. Germline loops: CDR1 SEHNR, CDR2 FQNEAQ (reference sequence). V lost 0 bases, J lost 1 base, and 9 bases lay in between. CDR3 bases: TGTGCCAGCAGCTTAGCTGGGACTTCGAACACTGAAGCTTTCTTT. It codes for CASSLAGTSNTEAFF.

This clone occurred once. The rearrangement uses TRBV2 and TRBJ1-2; the D gene is possibly TRBD1 (6 bases). This CDR3 spans 17 amino acids. V was clipped by 2 bases and J by 8 bases, with 24 bases between them. The germline gives CDR1 SNHLY, CDR2 FYNNEI. The CDR3 region has the DNA TGTGCCAGCAGTGAATCGGCCAGGGGCCTGGTCCTCCGCGGCTACACCTTC. Amino acid sequence: CASSESARGLVLRGYTF.

This chain joins TRBV7-2 and TRBJ1-6, with D tentatively TRBD1 (5 bases). The CDR3 is 14 amino acids. Trimming removed 1 base at V and 13 bases at J, with 14 bases between. In germline, CDR1 is SGHTA, CDR2 FQGNSA. In nucleotides, the CDR3 is TGTGCCAGCAGCTTAGGGGGCCCGAATCTGCCCCTCCACTTT. This sequence encodes CASSLGGPNLPLHF.

V and J are TRBV15 and TRBJ2-5; D is ambiguous. With 5 bases removed from V and 2 bases from J, the gap between germline ends came to 3 bases. From germline, CDR1 is LNHNV and CDR2 YYDKDF (reference sequence). The CDR3 is 11 residues long. CDR3 region: CATSQQETQYF. The CDR3 DNA sequence: TGTGCCACCAGCCAACAAGAGACCCAGTACTTC. Based on the CDR3 plus reference TRBV15 and TRBJ2-5, the full variable domain is DAMVIQNPRYQVTQFGKPVTLSCSQTLNHNVMYWYQQKSSQAPKLLFHYYDKDFNNEADTPDNFQSRRPNTSFCFLDIRSPGLGDTAMYLCATSQQETQYFGPGTRLLVL.

The chain combines TRBV4-1 with TRBJ1-2; no firm D call. V dropped 1 base and J dropped 8 bases, with 8 bases sitting between them. Per the germline V gene, CDR1 is MGHRA and CDR2 is YSYEKL. There are 12 residues in the CDR3. The CDR3 bases are TGCGCCAGCAGCCAAGCCCGAGACGGCTACACCTTC. Protein product: CASSQARDGYTF.

With respect to this clone: The sample contains more than one DNA sequence encoding this CDR3. The V and J genes are TRBV19 and TRBJ1-5, with 8 bases lining up with TRBD1. Germline values: CDR1 LNHDA, CDR2 SQIVND (reference sequence). This CDR3 is built from 16 residues. V gave up 5 bases and J gave up 0 bases; unmatched junction bases: 6. CDR3 nucleotides: TGTGCCAGTAGTGCCCGACAGGGGAATAGCAATCAGCCCCAGCATTTT. This sequence encodes CASSARQGNSNQPQHF.

DNA for the CDR3: TGTGCCAGCAGCTTACGTCCCGGGACACTGACCTACGAGCAGTACTTC. It translates to CASSLRPGTLTYEQYF. The chain recombines TRBV7-2 with TRBJ2-7; the D gene is possibly TRBD1 (6 bases). CDR3 length equals 16 residues. Germline CDR1 SGHTA, CDR2 FQGNSA. With 2 bases removed from V and 2 bases from J, the gap between germline ends came to 16 bases. Full variable domain (rest looked up from reference TRBV7-2 and TRBJ2-7): GAGVSQSPSNKVTEKGKDVELRCDPISGHTALYWYRQSLGQGLEFLIYFQGNSAPDKSGLPSDRFSAERTGGSVSTLTIQRTQQEDSAVYLCASSLRPGTLTYEQYFGPGTRLTVT.

The V and J genes are TRBV7-9 and TRBJ2-2, with TRBD1 as a possible D gene (5 bases). The V end lost 4 bases, the J end lost 3 bases, and 12 bases lay between the germline ends. The CDR3 spans 15 residues. Germline values: CDR1 SEHNR, CDR2 FQNEAQ (reference sequence). The CDR3 sequence is CASSSATVYTGELFF. In DNA, the CDR3 is TGTGCCAGCAGCTCCGCGACAGTGTACACCGGGGAGCTGTTTTTT.

The chain joins TRBV11-3 to TRBJ1-1; D ambiguous. Germline loops: CDR1 SGHNT, CDR2 YENEEA. Trimming removed 3 bases from V and 10 bases from J, with 21 bases in between. The length of the CDR3 is 15 residues. The CDR3 here is CASSLTGPGSSAAFF. CDR3 DNA sequence: TGTGCCAGCAGCTTGACGGGCCCGGGGAGTTCAGCAGCTTTCTTT.

This clone was counted a single time. The chain links TRBV9 to TRBJ1-1, with 10 positions matching TRBD1. The germline CDR1 and CDR2 sequences are SGDLS and YYNGEE. The junction had 5 bases not matched to a gene; V was cut back by 4 bases and J by 5 bases. The CDR3 contains 14 residues. The CDR3 is CASSPGTGDTEAFF. The CDR3 bases are TGTGCCAGCAGCCCCGGGACAGGGGATACTGAAGCTTTCTTT.

This clone has just a few counts. The chain combines TRBV14 with TRBJ1-3, with 7 positions matching TRBD1. The junction had 0 bases not matched to a gene; V was cut back by 6 bases and J by 4 bases. The CDR3 consists of 12 residues. In germline, CDR1 is SGHDN, CDR2 FVKESK. CDR3 sequence (DNA): TGTGCCAGCAGACAGGGGGGAAACACCATATATTTT. Translation gives CASRQGGNTIYF. Supplemented by reference TRBV14 and TRBJ1-3, the full variable domain reads EAGVTQFPSHSVIEKGQTVTLRCDPISGHDNLYWYRRVMGKEIKFLLHFVKESKQDESGMPNNRFLAERTGGTYSTLKVQPAELEDSGVYFCASRQGGNTIYFGEGSWLTVV.

The rearrangement uses TRBV7-2 and TRBJ1-5; D gene uncertain. This CDR3 region has 15 residues. With 1 base removed from V and 6 bases from J, the gap between germline ends came to 13 bases. Looked up from germline, CDR1 is SGHTA and CDR2 is FQGNSA. Written as DNA, the CDR3 is TGTGCCAGCAGCTTAGATCCTAGGCGGGGTCAGCCCCAGCATTTT. Translation: CASSLDPRRGQPQHF.

The chain employs TRBV7-9 and TRBJ1-6, with D uncertain. The length of the CDR3 is 13 residues. The germline V gene encodes CDR1 SEHNR and CDR2 FQNEAQ (reference sequence). Trimming cost V 5 bases and J 14 bases, with 16 bases left between them. Here the CDR3 reads CASSHAEGFTLHF. Written as DNA, the CDR3 is TGTGCCAGCAGCCACGCTGAGGGTTTCACCCTCCACTTT.

The chain recombines TRBV6-1 with TRBJ1-5, with 10 bases aligning to TRBD1. This CDR3 region has 15 residues. The germline V gene has CDR1 MNHNS and CDR2 SASEGT. V shed 9 bases, J shed 2 bases, and the junction held 7 bases outside the gene matches. The CDR3 coding sequence is TGTGCCAGTTGGGACAGGGGCAAGGGCAATCAGCCCCAGCATTTT. Its translation: CASWDRGKGNQPQHF.

The chain employs TRBV29-1 and TRBJ1-1; tentatively, D is TRBD1 (6 bases). V was clipped by 7 bases and J by 5 bases, with 17 bases between them. The CDR3 extends over 13 amino acids. In germline, CDR1 is SQVTM, CDR2 ANQGSEA. CDR3 residues: CSAGRNQGTEAFF. In DNA, the CDR3 is TGCAGCGCTGGTAGAAACCAGGGGACTGAAGCTTTCTTT.

This rearrangement joins TRBV5-1 to TRBJ1-2; D unresolved. CDR1 SGHRS and CDR2 YFSETQ come from the germline V gene. V was shortened by 4 bases and J by 4 bases, with 17 bases between the two germline ends. The CDR3 length is 15 residues. CDR3 sequence reads: CASSTGRRVSYGYTF. For the CDR3, the DNA is TGCGCCAGCAGCACCGGTAGGAGGGTTAGCTATGGCTACACCTTC.

This chain uses TRBV12-5 with TRBJ1-4; a possible D gene is TRBD1 (5 bases). Germline CDR1 and CDR2: LGHNT and FRNRAP. Deletions cut 0 bases from V and 6 bases from J, with 17 bases between. The CDR3 is made up of 17 amino acids. DNA for the CDR3: TGTGCTAGTGGTTTGGTACTCCCCGGCAGGGAATATGAAAAACTGTTTTTT. Amino acid sequence: CASGLVLPGREYEKLFF.

The CDR3 nucleotides read TGTGCCAGTAGTGTTCGGACAAACTATGGCTACACCTTC. It is translated as CASSVRTNYGYTF. V and J are TRBV19 and TRBJ1-2; possible D gene TRBD1, 5 bases. The CDR3 runs to 13 residues. V was clipped by 5 bases and J by 2 bases, with 9 bases between them. The germline V gene has CDR1 LNHDA and CDR2 SQIVND (reference sequence). The variable domain in full, with the rest retrieved from reference TRBV19 and TRBJ1-2, is DGGITQSPKYLFRKEGQNVTLSCEQNLNHDAMYWYRQDPGQGLRLIYYSQIVNDFQKGDIAEGYSVSREKKESFPLTVTSAQKNPTAFYLCASSVRTNYGYTFGSGTRLTVV.

The chain carries TRBV7-2 and TRBJ1-2; D gene uncertain. The germline CDR1 and CDR2 sequences are SGHTA and FQGNSA. CDR3 length: 15 amino acids. The ends were cut back, 11 bases at V and 1 base at J, with 20 bases in the middle. The CDR3 sequence is CAAEPGRRSNYGYTF. In DNA form, the CDR3 reads TGTGCCGCAGAGCCTGGGAGGCGAAGTAACTATGGCTACACCTTC.